The present entry profiles one TCR beta chain with its context. Recruitment covered about two dozen US areas and drew participants whose ages spanned roughly 18 to 100 years. Cohort assignment relied on participant-reported clinical history. The study counted Cohort 3 donors as recovered given two negative PCRs, clearance, or symptom resolution. Here immunoSEQ multiplex PCR was the method, and the copy in TCRdb shows in-frame clones only, minus some. This sample has approximately 350,000 clones, with approximately 90% found just once. Trimming left V 0 bases short and J 5 bases short, with 10 bases between. Germline V gives CDR1 LGHDT, CDR2 YNNKEL (reference sequence). CDR3 length: 14 amino acids. The data are from a study of blood T cell repertoires in COVID-19.

This clonotype was obtained from a man younger than 30 who had recovered from COVID-19. Source material: PBMCs or T cells enriched from blood (not recorded which). The V and J genes are TRBV3-1 (or the pseudogene TRBV3-2) and TRBJ1-2, with D perhaps TRBD1 (5 bases). Here the CDR3 reads CASSQETGGYGYTF. CDR3 nucleotide sequence: TGTGCCAGCAGCCAAGAAACGGGGGGTTATGGCTACACCTTC.